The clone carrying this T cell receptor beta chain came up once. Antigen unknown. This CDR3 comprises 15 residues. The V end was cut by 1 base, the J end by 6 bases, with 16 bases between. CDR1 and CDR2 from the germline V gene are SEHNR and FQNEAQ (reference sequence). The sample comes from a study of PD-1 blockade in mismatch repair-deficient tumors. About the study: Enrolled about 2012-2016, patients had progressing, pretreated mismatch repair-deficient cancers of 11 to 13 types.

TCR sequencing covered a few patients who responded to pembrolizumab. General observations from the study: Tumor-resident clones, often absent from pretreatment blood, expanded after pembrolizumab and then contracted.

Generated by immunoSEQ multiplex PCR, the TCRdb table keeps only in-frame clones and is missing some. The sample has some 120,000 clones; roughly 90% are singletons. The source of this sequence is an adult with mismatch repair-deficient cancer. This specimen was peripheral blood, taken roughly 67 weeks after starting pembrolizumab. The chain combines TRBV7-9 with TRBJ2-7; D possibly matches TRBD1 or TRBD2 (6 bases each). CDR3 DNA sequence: TGTGCCAGCAGCTTAGTGGGGGGCAGCTTACGCGAGCAGTACTTC. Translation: CASSLVGGSLREQYF.